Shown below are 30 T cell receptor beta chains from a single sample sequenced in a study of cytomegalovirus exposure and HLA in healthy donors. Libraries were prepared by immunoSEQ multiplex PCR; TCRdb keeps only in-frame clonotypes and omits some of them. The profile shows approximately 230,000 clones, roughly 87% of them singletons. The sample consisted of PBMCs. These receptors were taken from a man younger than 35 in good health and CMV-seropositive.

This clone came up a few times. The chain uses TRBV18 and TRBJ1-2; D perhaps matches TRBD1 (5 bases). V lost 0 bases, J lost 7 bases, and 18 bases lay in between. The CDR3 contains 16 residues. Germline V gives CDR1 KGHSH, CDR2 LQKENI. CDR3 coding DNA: TGTGCCAGCTCACCACCGAGCAGGGCGCCGGCGTTTGGCTACACCTTC. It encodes CASSPPSRAPAFGYTF.

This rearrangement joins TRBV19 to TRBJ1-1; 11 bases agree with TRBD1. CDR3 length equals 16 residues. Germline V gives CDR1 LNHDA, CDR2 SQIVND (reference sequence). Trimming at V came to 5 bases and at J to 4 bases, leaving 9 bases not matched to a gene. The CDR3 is CASSLRTGGGITEAFF. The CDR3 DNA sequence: TGTGCCAGTAGTCTAAGGACAGGGGGCGGAATCACTGAAGCTTTCTTT.

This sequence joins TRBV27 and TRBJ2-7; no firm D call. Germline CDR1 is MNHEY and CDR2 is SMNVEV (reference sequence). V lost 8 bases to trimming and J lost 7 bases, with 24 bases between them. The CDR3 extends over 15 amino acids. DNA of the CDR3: TGTGCCAGCGCCCCTTCCCCCAGATTTTCTATGGAGCAGTACTTC. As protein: CASAPSPRFSMEQYF.

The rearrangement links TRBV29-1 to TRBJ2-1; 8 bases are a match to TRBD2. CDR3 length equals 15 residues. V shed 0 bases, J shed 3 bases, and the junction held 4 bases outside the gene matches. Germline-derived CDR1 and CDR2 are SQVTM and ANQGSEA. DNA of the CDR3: TGCAGCGTTGAAGATTTCGGGACTAGCTACAATGAGCAGTTCTTC. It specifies CSVEDFGTSYNEQFF.

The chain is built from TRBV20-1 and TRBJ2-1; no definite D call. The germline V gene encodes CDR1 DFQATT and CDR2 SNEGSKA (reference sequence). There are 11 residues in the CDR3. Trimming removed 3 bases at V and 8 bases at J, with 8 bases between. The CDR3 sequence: CSARVVDEQFF. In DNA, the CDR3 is TGCAGTGCTAGGGTTGTGGATGAGCAGTTCTTC.

CDR3 protein: CASTTGPSYEQYF. CDR3 bases: TGCGCCAGCACTACTGGGCCCTCCTACGAGCAGTACTTC. The chain employs TRBV10-1 and TRBJ2-7, with unresolved D. This CDR3 is built from 13 residues. V lost 7 bases and J lost 0, with 10 bases in between. Germline V lookup: CDR1 WNHNN, CDR2 SYGVQD (reference sequence).

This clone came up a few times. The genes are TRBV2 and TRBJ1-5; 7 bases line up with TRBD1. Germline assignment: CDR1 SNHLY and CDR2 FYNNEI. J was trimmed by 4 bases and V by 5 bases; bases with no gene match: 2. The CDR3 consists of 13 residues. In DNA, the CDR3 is TGTGCCAGCAGTCAGACAGGGAATCAGCCCCAGCATTTT. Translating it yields CASSQTGNQPQHF. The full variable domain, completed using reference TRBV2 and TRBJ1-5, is EPEVTQTPSHQVTQMGQEVILRCVPISNHLYFYWYRQILGQKVEFLVSFYNNEISEKSEIFDDQFSVERPDGSNFTLKIRSTKLEDSAMYFCASSQTGNQPQHFGDGTRLSIL.

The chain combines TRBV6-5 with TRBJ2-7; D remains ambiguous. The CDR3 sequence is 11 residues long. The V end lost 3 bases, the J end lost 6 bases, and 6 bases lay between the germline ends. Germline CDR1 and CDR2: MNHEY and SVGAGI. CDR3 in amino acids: CASSYGIEQYF. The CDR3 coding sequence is TGTGCCAGCAGTTATGGGATCGAGCAGTACTTC.

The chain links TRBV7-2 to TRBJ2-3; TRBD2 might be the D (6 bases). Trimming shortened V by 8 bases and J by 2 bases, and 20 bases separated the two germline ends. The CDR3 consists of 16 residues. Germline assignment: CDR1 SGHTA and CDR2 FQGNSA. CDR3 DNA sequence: TGTGCCAGCCCACGGGGGTCGAGGGGAAACACAGATACGCAGTATTTT. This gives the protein CASPRGSRGNTDTQYF.

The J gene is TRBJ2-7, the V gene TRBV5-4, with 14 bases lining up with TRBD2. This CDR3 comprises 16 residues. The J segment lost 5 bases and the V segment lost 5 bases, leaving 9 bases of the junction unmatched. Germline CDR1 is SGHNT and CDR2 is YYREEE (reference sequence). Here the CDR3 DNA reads TGTGCCAGCAGTTCAGGGACTAGCGGGAGATCCCACGAGCAGTACTTC. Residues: CASSSGTSGRSHEQYF.

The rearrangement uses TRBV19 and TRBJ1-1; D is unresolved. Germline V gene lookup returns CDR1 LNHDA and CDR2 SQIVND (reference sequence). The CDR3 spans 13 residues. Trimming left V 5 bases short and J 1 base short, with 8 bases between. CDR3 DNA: TGTGCCAGTAGTCTGGAGACGAACACTGAAGCTTTCTTT. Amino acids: CASSLETNTEAFF.

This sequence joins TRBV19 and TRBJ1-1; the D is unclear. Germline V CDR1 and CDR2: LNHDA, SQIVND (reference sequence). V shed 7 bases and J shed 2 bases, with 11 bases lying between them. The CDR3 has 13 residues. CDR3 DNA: TGTGCCAGTAACCCCGCCCCCAACACTGAAGCTTTCTTT. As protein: CASNPAPNTEAFF.

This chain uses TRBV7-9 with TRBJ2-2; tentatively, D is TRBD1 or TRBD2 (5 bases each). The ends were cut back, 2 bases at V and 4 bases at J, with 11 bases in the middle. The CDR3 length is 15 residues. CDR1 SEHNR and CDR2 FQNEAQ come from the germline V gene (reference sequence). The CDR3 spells CASSLMGESTGELFF. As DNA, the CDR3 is TGTGCCAGCAGCTTAATGGGGGAGAGCACCGGGGAGCTGTTTTTT.

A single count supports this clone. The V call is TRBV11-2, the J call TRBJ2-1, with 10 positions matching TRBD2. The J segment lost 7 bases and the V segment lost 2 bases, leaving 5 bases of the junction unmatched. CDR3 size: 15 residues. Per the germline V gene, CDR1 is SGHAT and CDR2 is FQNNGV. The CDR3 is CASSLLLAGGNEQFF. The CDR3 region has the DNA TGTGCCAGCAGCTTATTATTAGCGGGGGGTAATGAGCAGTTCTTC. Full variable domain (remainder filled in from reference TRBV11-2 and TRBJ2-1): EAGVAQSPRYKIIEKRQSVAFWCNPISGHATLYWYQQILGQGPKLLIQFQNNGVVDDSQLPKDRFSAERLKGVDSTLKIQPAKLEDSAVYLCASSLLLAGGNEQFFGPGTRLTVL.

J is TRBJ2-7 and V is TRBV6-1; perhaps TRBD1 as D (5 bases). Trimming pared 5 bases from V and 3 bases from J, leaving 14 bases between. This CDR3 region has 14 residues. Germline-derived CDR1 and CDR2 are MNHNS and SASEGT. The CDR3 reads CASSLQGKDYEQYF. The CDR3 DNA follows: TGTGCCAGCAGTCTCCAGGGTAAGGACTACGAGCAGTACTTC.

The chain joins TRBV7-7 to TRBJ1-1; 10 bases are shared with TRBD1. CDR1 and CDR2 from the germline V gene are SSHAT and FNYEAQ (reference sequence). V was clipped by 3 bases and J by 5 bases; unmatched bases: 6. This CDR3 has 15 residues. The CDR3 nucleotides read TGTGCCAGCAGCTTGACAGGGGGCGTGTGGACTGAAGCTTTCTTT. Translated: CASSLTGGVWTEAFF.

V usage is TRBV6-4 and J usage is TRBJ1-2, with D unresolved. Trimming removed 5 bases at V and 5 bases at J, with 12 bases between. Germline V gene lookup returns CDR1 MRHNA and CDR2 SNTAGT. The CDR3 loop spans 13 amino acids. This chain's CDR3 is CASSRVAGYGYTF. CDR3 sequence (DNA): TGTGCCAGCAGTAGAGTAGCGGGATATGGCTACACCTTC.

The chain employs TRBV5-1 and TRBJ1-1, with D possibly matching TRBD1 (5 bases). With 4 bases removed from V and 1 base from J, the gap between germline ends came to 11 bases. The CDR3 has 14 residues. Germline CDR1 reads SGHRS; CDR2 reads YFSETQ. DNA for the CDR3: TGCGCCAGCAGCACCGGGACGGAGAACACTGAAGCTTTCTTT. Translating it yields CASSTGTENTEAFF.

The CDR3 region is CASSPTGGGTEAFF. The CDR3 DNA follows: TGCGCCAGCAGCCCGACAGGGGGAGGGACTGAAGCTTTCTTT. The V gene is TRBV4-1, the J gene TRBJ1-1; 9 nucleotides align to TRBD1. The V segment lost 4 bases and the J segment 5 bases; nucleotides outside the gene matches: 5. This CDR3 is built from 14 residues. Per germline, CDR1 MGHRA and CDR2 YSYEKL.

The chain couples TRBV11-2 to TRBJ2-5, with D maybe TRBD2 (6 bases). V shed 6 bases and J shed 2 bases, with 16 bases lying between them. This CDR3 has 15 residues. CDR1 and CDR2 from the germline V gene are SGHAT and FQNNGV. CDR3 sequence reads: CASRGTGAPQETQYF. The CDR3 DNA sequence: TGTGCCAGCAGGGGGACTGGGGCGCCGCAAGAGACCCAGTACTTC.

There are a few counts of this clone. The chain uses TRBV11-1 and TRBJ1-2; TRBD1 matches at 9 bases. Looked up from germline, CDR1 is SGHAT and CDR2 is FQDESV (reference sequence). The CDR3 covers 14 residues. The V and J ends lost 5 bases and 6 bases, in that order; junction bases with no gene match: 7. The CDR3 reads CASSPRTGDHGYTF. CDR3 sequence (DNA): TGTGCCAGCAGCCCACGGACAGGGGATCATGGCTACACCTTC.

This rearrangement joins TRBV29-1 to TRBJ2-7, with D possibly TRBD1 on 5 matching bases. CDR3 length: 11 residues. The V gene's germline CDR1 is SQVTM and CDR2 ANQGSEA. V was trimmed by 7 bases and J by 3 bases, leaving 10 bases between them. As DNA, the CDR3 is TGCAGCGCGACAGTTCACTACGAGCAGTACTTC. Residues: CSATVHYEQYF.

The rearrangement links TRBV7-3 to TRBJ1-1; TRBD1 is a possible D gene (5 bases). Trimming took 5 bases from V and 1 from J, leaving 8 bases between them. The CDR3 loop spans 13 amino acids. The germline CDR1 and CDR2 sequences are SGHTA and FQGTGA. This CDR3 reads CASSPGQNTEAFF. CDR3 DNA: TGTGCCAGCAGCCCAGGACAGAACACTGAAGCTTTCTTT. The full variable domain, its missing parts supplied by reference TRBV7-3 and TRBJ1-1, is GAGVSQTPSNKVTEKGKYVELRCDPISGHTALYWYRQSLGQGPEFLIYFQGTGAADDSGLPNDRFFAVRPEGSVSTLKIQRTERGDSAVYLCASSPGQNTEAFFGQGTRLTVV.

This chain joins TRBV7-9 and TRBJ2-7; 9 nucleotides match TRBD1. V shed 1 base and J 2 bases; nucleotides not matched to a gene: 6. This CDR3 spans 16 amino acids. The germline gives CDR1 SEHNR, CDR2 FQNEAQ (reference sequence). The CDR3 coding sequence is TGTGCCAGCAGCTTAGACACTAGACAGGGGGCCTACGAGCAGTACTTC. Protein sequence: CASSLDTRQGAYEQYF.

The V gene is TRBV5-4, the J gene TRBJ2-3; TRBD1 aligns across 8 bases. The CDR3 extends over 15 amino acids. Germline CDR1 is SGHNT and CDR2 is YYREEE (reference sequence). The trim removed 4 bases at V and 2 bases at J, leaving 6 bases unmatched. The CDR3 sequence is CASSRGTGNTDTQYF. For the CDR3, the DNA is TGTGCCAGCAGCAGGGGGACAGGCAACACAGATACGCAGTATTTT.

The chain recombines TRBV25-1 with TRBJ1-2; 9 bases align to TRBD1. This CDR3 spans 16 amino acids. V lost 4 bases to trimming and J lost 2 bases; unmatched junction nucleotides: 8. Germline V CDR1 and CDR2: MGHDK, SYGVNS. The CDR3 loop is CASSAFQTGGNYGYTF. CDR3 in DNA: TGTGCCAGCAGTGCGTTTCAGACAGGGGGAAACTATGGCTACACCTTC.

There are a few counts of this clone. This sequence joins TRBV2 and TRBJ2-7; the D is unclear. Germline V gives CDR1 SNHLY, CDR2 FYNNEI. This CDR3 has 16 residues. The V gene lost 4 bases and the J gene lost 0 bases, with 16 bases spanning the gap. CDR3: CASSAPATKNSYEQYF. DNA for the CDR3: TGTGCCAGCAGTGCCCCCGCGACAAAGAACTCCTACGAGCAGTACTTC.

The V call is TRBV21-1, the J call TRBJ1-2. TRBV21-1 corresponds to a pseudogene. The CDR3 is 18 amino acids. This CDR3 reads CASSKALRDTSNDYGYTF. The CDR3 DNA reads TGTGCCAGCAGCAAAGCGCTGCGGGACACCTCGAACGACTATGGCTACACCTTC.

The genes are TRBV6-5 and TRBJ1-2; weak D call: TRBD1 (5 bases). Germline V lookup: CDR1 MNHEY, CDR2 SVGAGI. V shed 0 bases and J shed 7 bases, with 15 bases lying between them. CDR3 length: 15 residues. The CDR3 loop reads CASSYSTGRTGGYTF. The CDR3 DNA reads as TGTGCCAGCAGTTACTCAACAGGACGGACTGGTGGCTACACCTTC.

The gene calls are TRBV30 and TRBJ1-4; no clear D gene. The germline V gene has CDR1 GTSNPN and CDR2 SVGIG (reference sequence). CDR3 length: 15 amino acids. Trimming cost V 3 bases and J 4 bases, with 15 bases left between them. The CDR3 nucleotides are TGTGCCTGGAGCCGTTGGAAGGGATATAATGAAAAACTGTTTTTT. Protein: CAWSRWKGYNEKLFF.